The source of this T cell receptor beta chain is a study of T-cell memory formation after mild COVID-19. V lost 4 bases, J lost 4 bases, and 19 bases lay in between. This CDR3 is 16 amino acids long. Germline CDR1 and CDR2: SGHRS and YFSETQ. This clonotype was counted ten times or more. The antigen remains unidentified. Constant-segment primers and 5'RACE yielded cDNA libraries for TCR alpha and TCR beta, each carrying sample barcodes and UMIs. TCRdb re-derived calls from the 5' RACE reads in MiXCR, one entry per CDR3 protein. The sample holds a few hundred thousand distinct CDR3 sequences, about 17% seen once. Study-wide results and limits: Unconfirmed was the SARS-CoV-2 specificity of second-wave clones that peaked on day 37. Pre-infection memory carried some responding clones, suggesting that cross-reactive memory joined.

The chain links TRBV5-1 to TRBJ2-3, with D tentatively TRBD2 (6 bases). Sequencing input: PBMCs or a T cell subset sorted from them (not recorded which). The TCR was taken from a man aged 18 to 30 who had mild COVID-19 (a few samples of this study predate the infection). Cell type and time point are not known. Here the CDR3 reads CASSPSWGEGPDTQYF. The CDR3 DNA is TGCGCCAGCAGCCCCTCTTGGGGGGAAGGCCCAGATACGCAGTATTTT.